This T cell receptor beta chain was retrieved from a study of blood T cell repertoires in COVID-19. How the authors handled the data: Amplification with reference gene primers provided the estimates of nucleated cell counts. TCRdb's copy holds only in-frame clones and misses some; the assay was immunoSEQ multiplex PCR. That table is the source of V, J and clone size, and D and trimming were worked out from the DNA. The sample yields roughly 100,000 clones, approximately 76% seen once. The CDR3 is 14 residues long. With 4 bases removed from V and 5 bases from J, the gap between germline ends came to 12 bases. The germline CDR1 and CDR2 sequences are KGHSH and LQKENI.

Sequenced sample: peripheral blood. The source of this sequence is an older woman with acute or convalescent COVID-19. The gene calls are TRBV18 and TRBJ1-5; a weak D match, TRBD1 (5 bases). The CDR3 sequence: CASSRAGGDQPQHF. The CDR3 region has the DNA TGTGCCAGCTCACGAGCCGGAGGGGATCAGCCCCAGCATTTT.